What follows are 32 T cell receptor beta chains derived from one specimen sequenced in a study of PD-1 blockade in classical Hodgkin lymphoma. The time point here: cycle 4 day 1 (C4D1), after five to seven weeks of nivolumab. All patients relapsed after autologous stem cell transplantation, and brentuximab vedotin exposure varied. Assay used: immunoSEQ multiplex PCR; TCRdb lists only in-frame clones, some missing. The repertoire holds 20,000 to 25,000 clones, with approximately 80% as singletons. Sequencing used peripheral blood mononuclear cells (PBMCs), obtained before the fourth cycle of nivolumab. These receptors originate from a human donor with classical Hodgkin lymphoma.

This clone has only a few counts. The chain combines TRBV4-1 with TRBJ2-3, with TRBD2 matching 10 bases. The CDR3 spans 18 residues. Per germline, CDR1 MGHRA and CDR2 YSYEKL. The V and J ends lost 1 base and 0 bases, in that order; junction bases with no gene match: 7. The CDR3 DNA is TGCGCCAGCAGCCAAGTCGGGGGACTAGCGCTTAGCACAGATACGCAGTATTTT. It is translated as CASSQVGGLALSTDTQYF.

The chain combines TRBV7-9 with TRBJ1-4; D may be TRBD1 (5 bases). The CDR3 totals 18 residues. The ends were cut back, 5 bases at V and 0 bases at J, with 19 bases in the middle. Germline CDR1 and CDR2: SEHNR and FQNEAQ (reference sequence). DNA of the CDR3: TGTGCCAGCAGCCCCCGATCATTAGGGACTGCAACTAATGAAAAACTGTTTTTT. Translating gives CASSPRSLGTATNEKLFF.

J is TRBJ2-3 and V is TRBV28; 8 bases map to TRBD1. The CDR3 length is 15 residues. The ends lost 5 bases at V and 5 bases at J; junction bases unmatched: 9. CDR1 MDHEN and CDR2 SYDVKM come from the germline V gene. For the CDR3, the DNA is TGTGCCAGCAGTCCCGCGGGACAGGCAAAAGATACGCAGTATTTT. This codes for CASSPAGQAKDTQYF.

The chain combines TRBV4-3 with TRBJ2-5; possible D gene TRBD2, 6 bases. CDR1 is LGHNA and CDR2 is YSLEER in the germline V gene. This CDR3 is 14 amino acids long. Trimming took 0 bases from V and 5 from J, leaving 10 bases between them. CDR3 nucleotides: TGCGCCAGCAGCCAAGAGGCAGGGAGGGAGACCCAGTACTTC. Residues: CASSQEAGRETQYF.

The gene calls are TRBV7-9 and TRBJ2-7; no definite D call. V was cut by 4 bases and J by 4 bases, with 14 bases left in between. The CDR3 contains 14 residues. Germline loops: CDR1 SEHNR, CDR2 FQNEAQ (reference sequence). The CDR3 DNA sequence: TGTGCCAGCAGCTCACCTCTTGGGTTGTACGAGCAGTACTTC. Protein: CASSSPLGLYEQYF. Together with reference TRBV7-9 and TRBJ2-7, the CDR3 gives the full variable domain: DTGVSQNPRHKITKRGQNVTFRCDPISEHNRLYWYRQTLGQGPEFLTYFQNEAQLEKSRLLSDRFSAERPKGSFSTLEIQRTEQGDSAMYLCASSSPLGLYEQYFGPGTRLTVT.

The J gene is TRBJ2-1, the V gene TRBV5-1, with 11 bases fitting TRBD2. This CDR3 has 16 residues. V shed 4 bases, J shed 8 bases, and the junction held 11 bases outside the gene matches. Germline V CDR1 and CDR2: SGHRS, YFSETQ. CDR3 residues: CASSPTTSGRPDEQFF. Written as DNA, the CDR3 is TGCGCCAGCAGCCCCACTACTAGCGGGAGACCAGATGAGCAGTTCTTC. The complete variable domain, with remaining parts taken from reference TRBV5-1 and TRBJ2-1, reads KAGVTQTPRYLIKTRGQQVTLSCSPISGHRSVSWYQQTPGQGLQFLFEYFSETQRNKGNFPGRFSGRQFSNSRSEMNVSTLELGDSALYLCASSPTTSGRPDEQFFGPGTRLTVL.

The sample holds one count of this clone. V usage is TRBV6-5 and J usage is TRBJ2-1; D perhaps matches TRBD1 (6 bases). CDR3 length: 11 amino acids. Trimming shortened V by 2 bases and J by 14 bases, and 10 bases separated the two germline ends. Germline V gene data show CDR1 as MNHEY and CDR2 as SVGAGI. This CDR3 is CASSYGTSEFF. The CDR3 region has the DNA TGTGCCAGCAGTTACGGGACATCCGAGTTCTTC.

CDR3 nucleotides: TGCGCCAGCAGCCCATACTCAACAGGGACCTATGGCTACACCTTC. Residues: CASSPYSTGTYGYTF. The V call is TRBV4-1, the J call TRBJ1-2; D possibly corresponds to TRBD1 (6 bases). This CDR3 spans 15 amino acids. Looked up from germline, CDR1 is MGHRA and CDR2 is YSYEKL. With 4 bases removed from V and 4 bases from J, the gap between germline ends came to 16 bases.

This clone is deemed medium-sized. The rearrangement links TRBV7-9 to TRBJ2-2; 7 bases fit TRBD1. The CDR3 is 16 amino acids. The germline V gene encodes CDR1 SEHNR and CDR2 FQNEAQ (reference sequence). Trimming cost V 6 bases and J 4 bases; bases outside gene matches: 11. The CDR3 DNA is TGTGCCAGCAGTTCGACAGGGATTTCGATCACCGGGGAGCTGTTTTTT. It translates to CASSSTGISITGELFF.

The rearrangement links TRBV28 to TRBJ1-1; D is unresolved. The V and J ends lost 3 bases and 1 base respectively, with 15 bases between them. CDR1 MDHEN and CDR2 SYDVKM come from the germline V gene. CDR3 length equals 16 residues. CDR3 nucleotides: TGTGCCAGCAGTTTGTCCGATCCTATTAAGAACACTGAAGCTTTCTTT. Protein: CASSLSDPIKNTEAFF.

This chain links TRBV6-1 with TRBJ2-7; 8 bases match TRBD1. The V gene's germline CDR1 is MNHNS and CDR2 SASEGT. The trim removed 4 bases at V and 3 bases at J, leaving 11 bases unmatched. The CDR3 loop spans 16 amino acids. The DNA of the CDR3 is TGTGCCAGCAGTGCCATGGCCTCAGGGGGCCTCTACGAGCAGTACTTC. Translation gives CASSAMASGGLYEQYF.

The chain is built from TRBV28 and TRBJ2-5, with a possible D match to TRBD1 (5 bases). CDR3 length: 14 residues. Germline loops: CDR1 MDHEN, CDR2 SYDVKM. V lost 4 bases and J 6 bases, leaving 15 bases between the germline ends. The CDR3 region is CASSSPGSIKTQYF. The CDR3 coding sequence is TGTGCCAGCAGTTCTCCAGGGTCAATTAAGACCCAGTACTTC.

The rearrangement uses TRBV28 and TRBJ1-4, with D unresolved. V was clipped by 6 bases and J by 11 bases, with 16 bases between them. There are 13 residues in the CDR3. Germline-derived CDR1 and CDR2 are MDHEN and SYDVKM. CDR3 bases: TGTGCCAGCAGGCCGCAGGCCCGAGGGAAACTGTTTTTT. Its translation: CASRPQARGKLFF.

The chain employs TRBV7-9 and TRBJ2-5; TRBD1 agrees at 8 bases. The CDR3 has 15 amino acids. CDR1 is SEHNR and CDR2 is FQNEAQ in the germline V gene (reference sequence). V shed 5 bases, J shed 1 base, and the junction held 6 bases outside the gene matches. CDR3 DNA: TGTGCCAGCAGCCCAGGGACAGGCTTCCAAGAGACCCAGTACTTC. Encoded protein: CASSPGTGFQETQYF.

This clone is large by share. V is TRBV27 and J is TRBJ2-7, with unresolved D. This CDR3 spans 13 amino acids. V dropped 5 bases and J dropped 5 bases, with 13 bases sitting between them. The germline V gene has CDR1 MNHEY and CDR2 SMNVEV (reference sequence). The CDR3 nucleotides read TGTGCCAGCAGTCAAGTAAGATCGGACGAGCAGTACTTC. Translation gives CASSQVRSDEQYF.

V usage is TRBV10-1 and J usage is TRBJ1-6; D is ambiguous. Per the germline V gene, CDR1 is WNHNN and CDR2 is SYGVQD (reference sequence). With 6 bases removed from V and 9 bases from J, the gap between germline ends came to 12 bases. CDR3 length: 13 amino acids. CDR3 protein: CASSGRLSSPLHF. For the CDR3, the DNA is TGCGCCAGCAGCGGACGGTTGAGTTCACCCCTCCACTTT.

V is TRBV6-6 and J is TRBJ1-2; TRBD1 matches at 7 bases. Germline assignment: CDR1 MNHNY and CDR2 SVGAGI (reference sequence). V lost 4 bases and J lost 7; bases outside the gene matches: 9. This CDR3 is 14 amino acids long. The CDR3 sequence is CASSLRQGLGGYTF. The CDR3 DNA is TGTGCCAGCAGTTTGAGACAGGGCCTTGGTGGCTACACCTTC.

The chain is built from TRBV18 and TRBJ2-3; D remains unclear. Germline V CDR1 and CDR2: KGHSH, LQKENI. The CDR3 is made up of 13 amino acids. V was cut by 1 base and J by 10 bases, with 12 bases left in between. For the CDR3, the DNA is TGTGCCAGCTCACCACGATTAAACGGCGCGCAGTATTTT. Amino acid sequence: CASSPRLNGAQYF.

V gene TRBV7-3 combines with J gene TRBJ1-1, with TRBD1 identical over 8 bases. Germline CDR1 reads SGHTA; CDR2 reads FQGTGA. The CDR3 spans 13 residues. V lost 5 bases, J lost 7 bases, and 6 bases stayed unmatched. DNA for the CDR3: TGTGCCAGCAGCCCAACAGGGGGGGTTGAAGCTTTCTTT. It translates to CASSPTGGVEAFF.

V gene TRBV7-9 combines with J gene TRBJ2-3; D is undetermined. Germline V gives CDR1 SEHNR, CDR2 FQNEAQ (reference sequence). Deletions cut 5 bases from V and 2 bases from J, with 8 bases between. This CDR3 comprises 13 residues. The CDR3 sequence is CASSIALTDTQYF. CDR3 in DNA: TGTGCCAGCAGCATTGCTCTCACAGATACGCAGTATTTT.

In DNA form, the CDR3 reads TGTGCCAGTAGTACGACCCCCCGGGGAACCTACAATGAGCAGTTCTTC. It is translated as CASSTTPRGTYNEQFF. V is TRBV19 and J is TRBJ2-1; tentatively, D is TRBD2 (5 bases). V was shortened by 4 bases and J by 2 bases, with 15 bases between the two germline ends. The CDR3 spans 16 residues. Germline values: CDR1 LNHDA, CDR2 SQIVND (reference sequence).

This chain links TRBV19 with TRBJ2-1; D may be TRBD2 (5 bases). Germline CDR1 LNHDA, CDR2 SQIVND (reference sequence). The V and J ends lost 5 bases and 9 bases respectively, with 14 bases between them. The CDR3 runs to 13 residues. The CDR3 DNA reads TGTGCCAGTAGTCCCCGGAGGATCAGTGAGCAGTTCTTC. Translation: CASSPRRISEQFF.

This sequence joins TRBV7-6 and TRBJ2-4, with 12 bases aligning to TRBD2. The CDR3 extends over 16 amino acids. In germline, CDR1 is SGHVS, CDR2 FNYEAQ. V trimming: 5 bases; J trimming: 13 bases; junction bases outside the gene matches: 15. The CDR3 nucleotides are TGTGCCAGCAGCGCCAATCCTCCGGGACTAGCGGGCGAACAGTACTTC. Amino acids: CASSANPPGLAGEQYF.

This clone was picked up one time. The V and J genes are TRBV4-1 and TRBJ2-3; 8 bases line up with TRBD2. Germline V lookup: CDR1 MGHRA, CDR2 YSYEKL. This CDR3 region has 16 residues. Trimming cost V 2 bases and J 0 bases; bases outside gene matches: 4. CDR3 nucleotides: TGCGCCAGCAGCCAACTACTAGCGGCCAGCACAGATACGCAGTATTTT. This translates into CASSQLLAASTDTQYF.

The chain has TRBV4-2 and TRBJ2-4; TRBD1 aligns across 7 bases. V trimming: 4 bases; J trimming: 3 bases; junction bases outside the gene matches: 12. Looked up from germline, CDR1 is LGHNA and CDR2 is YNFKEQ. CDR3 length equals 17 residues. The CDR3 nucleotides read TGTGCCAGCAGCCCGGACAGGACCGAACACCTCAAAAACATTCAGTACTTC. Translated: CASSPDRTEHLKNIQYF.

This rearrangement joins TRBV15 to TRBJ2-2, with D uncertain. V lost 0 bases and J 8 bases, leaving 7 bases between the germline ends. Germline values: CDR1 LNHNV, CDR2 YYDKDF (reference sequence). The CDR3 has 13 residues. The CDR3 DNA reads TGTGCCACCAGCAGAGATCCCCGGGGGGAGCTGTTTTTT. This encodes CATSRDPRGELFF.

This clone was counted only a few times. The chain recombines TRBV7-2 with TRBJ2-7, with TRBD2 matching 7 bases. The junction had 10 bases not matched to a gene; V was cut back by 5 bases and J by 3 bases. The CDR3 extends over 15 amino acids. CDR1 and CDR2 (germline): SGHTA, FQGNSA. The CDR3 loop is CASSPGVGEGYEQYF. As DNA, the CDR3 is TGTGCCAGCAGCCCGGGGGTAGGGGAGGGCTACGAGCAGTACTTC.

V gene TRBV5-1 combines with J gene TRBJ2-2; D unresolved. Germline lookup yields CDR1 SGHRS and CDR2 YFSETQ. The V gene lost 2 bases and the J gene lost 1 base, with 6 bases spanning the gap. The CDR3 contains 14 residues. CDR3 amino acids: CASSFRQNTGELFF. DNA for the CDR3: TGCGCCAGCAGCTTTCGACAGAACACCGGGGAGCTGTTTTTT.

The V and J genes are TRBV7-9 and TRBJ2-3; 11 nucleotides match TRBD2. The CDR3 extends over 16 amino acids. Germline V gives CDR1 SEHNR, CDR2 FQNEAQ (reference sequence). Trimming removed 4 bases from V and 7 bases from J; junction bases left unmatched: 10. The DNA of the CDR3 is TGTGCCAGCAGCTCCGTTACTAGCGGGAGAGTATATACGCAGTATTTT. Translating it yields CASSSVTSGRVYTQYF.

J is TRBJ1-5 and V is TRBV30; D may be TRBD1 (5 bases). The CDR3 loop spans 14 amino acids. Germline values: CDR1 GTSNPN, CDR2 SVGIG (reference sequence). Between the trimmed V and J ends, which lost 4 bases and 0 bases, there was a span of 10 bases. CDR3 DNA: TGTGCCTGGAACGGACAAAATAGCAATCAGCCCCAGCATTTT. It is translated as CAWNGQNSNQPQHF.

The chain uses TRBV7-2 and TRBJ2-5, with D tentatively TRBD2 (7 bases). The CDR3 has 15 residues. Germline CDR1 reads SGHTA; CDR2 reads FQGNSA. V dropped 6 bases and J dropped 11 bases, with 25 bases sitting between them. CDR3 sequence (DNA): TGTGCCAGCAGACCTGCGGGGGCCCTCCCCCAGGAGCAGTACTTC. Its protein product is CASRPAGALPQEQYF. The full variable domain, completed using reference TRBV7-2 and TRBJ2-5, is GAGVSQSPSNKVTEKGKDVELRCDPISGHTALYWYRQSLGQGLEFLIYFQGNSAPDKSGLPSDRFSAERTGGSVSTLTIQRTQQEDSAVYLCASRPAGALPQEQYFGPGTRLLVL.

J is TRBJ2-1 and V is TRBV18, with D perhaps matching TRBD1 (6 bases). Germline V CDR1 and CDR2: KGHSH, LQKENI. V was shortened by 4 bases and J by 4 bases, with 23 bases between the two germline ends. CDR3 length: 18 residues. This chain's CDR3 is CASSQDLRGGEHYNEQFF. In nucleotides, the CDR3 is TGTGCCAGCTCACAGGATCTCAGGGGTGGAGAACATTACAATGAGCAGTTCTTC.